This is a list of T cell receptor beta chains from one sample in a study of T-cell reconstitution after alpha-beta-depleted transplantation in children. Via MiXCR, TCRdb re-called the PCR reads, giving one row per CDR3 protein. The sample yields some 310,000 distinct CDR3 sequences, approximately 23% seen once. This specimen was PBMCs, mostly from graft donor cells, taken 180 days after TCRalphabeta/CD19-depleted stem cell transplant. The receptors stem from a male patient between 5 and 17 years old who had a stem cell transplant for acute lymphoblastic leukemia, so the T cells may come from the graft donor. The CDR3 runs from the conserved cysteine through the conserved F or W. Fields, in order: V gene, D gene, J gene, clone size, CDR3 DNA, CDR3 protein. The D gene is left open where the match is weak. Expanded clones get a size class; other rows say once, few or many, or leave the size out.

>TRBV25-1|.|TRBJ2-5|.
TGTGCCAGCAGTAGGGACGGCCAAGAGACCCAGTACTTC
CASSRDGQETQYF
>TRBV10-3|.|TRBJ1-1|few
TGTGCCATCAGGCCCGCAGGGGTTGACACTGAAGCTTTCTTT
CAIRPAGVDTEAFF
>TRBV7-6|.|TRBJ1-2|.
TGTGCCAGCAGCTTTTCCAAACCGCACGGGAAGTATGGCTACACCTTC
CASSFSKPHGKYGYTF
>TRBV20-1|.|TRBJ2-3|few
TGCAGTGCTAGTTACTTTAAGGGGGGCACAGATACGCAGTATTTT
CSASYFKGGTDTQYF
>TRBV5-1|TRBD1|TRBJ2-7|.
TGCGCCAGCAGTCGCACCGGGACAGGGGGCCTCTACGAGCAGTACTTC
CASSRTGTGGLYEQYF
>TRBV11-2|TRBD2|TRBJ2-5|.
TGTGCCTCGGGACTAGCGGGAGGCGCGGAGACCCAGTACTTC
CASGLAGGAETQYF
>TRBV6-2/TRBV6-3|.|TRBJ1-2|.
TGTGCCAGCAGTTATCCCGACAGGCCCTATGGCTACACCTTC
CASSYPDRPYGYTF
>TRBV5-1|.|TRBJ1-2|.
TGCGCCAGCAGGCCTACGTATACCTATGGCTACACCTTC
CASRPTYTYGYTF
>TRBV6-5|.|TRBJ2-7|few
TGTGCCAGCAGTTACGGCCCGCGGGAAACCTACGAGCAGTACTTC
CASSYGPRETYEQYF
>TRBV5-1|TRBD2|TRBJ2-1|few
TGCGCCAGCAGCTTGTTGGCTAGCGGGAGGAAGTATTACAATGAGCAGTTCTTC
CASSLLASGRKYYNEQFF
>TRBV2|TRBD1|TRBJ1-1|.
TGTGCCAGCGGGAAGGACAGGGGAGGGACTGAAGCTTTCTTT
CASGKDRGGTEAFF
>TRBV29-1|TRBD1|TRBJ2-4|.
TGCAGCGTTGTACAGGGGATGCCCCTAGCCAAAAACATTCAGTACTTC
CSVVQGMPLAKNIQYF
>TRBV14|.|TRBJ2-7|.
TGTGCCAGCAGCCCTGGAGTCAGCTCCTACGAGCAGTACTTC
CASSPGVSSYEQYF
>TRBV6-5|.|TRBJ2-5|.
TGTGCCAGCAGTTACCCAGGGGGGAAACAAGAGACCCAGTACTTC
CASSYPGGKQETQYF
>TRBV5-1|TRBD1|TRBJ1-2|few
TGCGCCAGCAGCGCACCCGACAGGGGAGGCTACACCTTC
CASSAPDRGGYTF
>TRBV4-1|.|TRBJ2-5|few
TGCGCCAGCAGCCAACAAACCAGGGCCCAAGAGACCCAGTACTTC
CASSQQTRAQETQYF
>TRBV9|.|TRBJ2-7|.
TGTGCCAGCAGCGTGAGTGTCAACTCCTACGAGCAGAACTTC
CASSVSVNSYEQNF
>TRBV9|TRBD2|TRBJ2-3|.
TGTGCCAGCAGCGTAGGTAGCGGGAGAGCAGATACGCAGTATTTT
CASSVGSGRADTQYF
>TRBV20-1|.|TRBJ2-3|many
TGCAGTGCTAGAGATCCGGGACACCCAGATACGCAGTATTTT
CSARDPGHPDTQYF
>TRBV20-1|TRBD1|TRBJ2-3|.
TGCAGTGCTTTTGTTCTTAAACCGGGACAGGGATTTACAGATACGCAGTATTTT
CSAFVLKPGQGFTDTQYF
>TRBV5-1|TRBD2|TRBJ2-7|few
TGCGCCAGCAGCTTGGTGCAGAGCGGGGACCTCTCTTGCGAGCAGTACTTC
CASSLVQSGDLSCEQYF
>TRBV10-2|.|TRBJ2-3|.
TGCGCCAGCCGAGACAGGAGGGGCACAGATACGCAGTATTTT
CASRDRRGTDTQYF
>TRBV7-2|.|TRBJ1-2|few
TGTGCCAGCAGCCCTCCTGGAGTTGGGGCTGGCTACACCTTC
CASSPPGVGAGYTF
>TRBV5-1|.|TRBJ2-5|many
TGCGCCAGCAGCTTGATCAAAGGTGGGCAGTTGAAAGAAGAGACCCAGTACTTC
CASSLIKGGQLKEETQYF
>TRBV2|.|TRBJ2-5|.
TGTGCCAGCAAGGGCCCCCCCGACGGGGAGACCCAGTACTTC
CASKGPPDGETQYF
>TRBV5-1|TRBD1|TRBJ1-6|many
TGCGCCAGCAGCTTGTTTGACCGGGACAGTCTAAATTCACCCCTCCACTTT
CASSLFDRDSLNSPLHF